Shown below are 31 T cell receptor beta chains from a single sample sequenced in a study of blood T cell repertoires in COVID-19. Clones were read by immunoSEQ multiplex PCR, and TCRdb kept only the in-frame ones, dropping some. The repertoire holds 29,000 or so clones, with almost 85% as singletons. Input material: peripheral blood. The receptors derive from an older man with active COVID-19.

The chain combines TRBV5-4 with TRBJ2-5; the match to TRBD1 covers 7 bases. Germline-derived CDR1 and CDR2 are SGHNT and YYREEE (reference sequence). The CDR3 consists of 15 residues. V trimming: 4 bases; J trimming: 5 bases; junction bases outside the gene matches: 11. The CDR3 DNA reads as TGTGCCAGCAGCCCTACAGGGGCGCGGAAGGAGACCCAGTACTTC. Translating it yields CASSPTGARKETQYF.

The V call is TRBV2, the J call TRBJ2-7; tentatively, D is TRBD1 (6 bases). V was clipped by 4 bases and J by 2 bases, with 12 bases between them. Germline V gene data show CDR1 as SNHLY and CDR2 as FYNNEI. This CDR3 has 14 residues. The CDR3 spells CASSVRQEAYEQYF. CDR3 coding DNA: TGTGCCAGCAGTGTGAGACAGGAGGCCTACGAGCAGTACTTC.

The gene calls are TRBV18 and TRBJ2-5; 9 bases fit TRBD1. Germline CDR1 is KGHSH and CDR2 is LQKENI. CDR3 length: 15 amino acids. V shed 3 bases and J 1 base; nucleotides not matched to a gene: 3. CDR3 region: CASSPGTGSQETQYF. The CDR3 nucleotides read TGTGCCAGCTCACCTGGGACAGGGAGCCAAGAGACCCAGTACTTC. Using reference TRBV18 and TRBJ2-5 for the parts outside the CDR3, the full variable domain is NAGVMQNPRHLVRRRGQEARLRCSPMKGHSHVYWYRQLPEEGLKFMVYLQKENIIDESGMPKERFSAEFPKEGPSILRIQQVVRGDSAAYFCASSPGTGSQETQYFGPGTRLLVL.

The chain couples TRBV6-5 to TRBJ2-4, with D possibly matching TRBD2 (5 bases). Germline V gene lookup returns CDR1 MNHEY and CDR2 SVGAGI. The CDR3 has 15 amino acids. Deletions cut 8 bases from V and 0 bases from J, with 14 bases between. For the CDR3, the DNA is TGTGCCAGCTGGGTCGGGGTCCCAGCCAAAAACATTCAGTACTTC. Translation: CASWVGVPAKNIQYF.

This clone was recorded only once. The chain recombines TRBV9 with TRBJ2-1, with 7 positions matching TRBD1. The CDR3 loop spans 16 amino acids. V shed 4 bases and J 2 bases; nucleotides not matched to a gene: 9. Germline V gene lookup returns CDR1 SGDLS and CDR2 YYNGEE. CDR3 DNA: TGTGCCAGCAGCCCGAGACAGGGTAACGCCTACAATGAGCAGTTCTTC. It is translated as CASSPRQGNAYNEQFF.

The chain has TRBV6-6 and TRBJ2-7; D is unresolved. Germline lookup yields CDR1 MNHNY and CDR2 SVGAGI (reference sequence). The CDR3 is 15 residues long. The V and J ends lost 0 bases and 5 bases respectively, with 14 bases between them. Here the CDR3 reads CASSYSSRGFDEQYF. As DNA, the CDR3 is TGTGCCAGCAGTTACTCGAGTCGCGGATTCGACGAGCAGTACTTC.

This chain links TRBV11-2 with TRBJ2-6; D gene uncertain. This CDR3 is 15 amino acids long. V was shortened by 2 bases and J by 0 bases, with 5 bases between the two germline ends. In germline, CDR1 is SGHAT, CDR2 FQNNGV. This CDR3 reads CASSLQVSGANVLTF. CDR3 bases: TGTGCCAGCAGCTTACAGGTCTCTGGGGCCAACGTCCTGACTTTC.

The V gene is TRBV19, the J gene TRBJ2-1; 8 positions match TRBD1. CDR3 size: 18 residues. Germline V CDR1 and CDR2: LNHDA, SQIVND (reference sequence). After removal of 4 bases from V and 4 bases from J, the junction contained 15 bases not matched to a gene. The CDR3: CASSNRAPGTGVYNEQFF. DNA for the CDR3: TGTGCCAGTAGTAATCGCGCCCCCGGGACAGGAGTTTACAATGAGCAGTTCTTC.

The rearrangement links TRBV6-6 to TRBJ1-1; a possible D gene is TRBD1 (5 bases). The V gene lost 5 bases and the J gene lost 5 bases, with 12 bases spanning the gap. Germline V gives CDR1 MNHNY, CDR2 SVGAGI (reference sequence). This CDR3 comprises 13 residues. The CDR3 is CASSTIGDTEAFF. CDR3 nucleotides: TGTGCCAGCAGTACTATAGGGGATACTGAAGCTTTCTTT.

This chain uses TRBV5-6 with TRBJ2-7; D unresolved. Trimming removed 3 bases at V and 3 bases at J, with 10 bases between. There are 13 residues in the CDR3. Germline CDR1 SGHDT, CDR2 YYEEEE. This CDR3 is CASSSKFYYEQYF. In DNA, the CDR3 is TGTGCCAGCAGCTCCAAGTTCTACTACGAGCAGTACTTC.

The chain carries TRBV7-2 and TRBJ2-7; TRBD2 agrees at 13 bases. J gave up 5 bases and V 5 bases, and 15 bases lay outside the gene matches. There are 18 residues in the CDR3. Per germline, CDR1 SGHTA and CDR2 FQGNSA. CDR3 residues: CASSDLLAGGLQGDEQYF. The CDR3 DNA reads TGTGCCAGCAGCGACCTACTAGCGGGGGGGCTACAGGGTGACGAGCAGTACTTC. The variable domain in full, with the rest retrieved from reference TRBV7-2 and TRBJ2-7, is GAGVSQSPSNKVTEKGKDVELRCDPISGHTALYWYRQSLGQGLEFLIYFQGNSAPDKSGLPSDRFSAERTGGSVSTLTIQRTQQEDSAVYLCASSDLLAGGLQGDEQYFGPGTRLTVT.

The CDR3 sequence is CASTRGTRETQYF. DNA for the CDR3: TGTGCCAGCACGAGAGGTACCCGCGAGACCCAGTACTTC. The rearrangement links TRBV12-3 or TRBV12-4 to TRBJ2-5; no clear D gene. The length of the CDR3 is 13 residues. V lost 7 bases to trimming and J lost 5 bases, with 14 bases between them.

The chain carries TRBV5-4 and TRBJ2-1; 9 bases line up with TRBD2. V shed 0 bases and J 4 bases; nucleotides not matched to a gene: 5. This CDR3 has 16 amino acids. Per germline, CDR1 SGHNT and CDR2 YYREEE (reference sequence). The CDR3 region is CASSLGTSEVYNEQFF. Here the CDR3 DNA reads TGTGCCAGCAGCTTGGGGACTAGCGAGGTTTACAATGAGCAGTTCTTC.

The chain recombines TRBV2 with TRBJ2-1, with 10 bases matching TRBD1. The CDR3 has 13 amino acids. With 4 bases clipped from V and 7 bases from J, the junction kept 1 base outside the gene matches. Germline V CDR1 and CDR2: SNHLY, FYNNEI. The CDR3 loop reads CASSGTGGNEQFF. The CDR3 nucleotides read TGTGCCAGCAGTGGGACAGGGGGGAATGAGCAGTTCTTC.

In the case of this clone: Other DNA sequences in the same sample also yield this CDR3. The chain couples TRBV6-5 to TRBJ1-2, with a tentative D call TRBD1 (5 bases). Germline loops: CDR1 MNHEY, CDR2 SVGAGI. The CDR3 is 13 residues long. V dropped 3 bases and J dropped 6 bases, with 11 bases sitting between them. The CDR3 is CASSYGQGNGYTF. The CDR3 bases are TGTGCCAGCAGTTATGGGCAGGGTAATGGCTACACCTTC.

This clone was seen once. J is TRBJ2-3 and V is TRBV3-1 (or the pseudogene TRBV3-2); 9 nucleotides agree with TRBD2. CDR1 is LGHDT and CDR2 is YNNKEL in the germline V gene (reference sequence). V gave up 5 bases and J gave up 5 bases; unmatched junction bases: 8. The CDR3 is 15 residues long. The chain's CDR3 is CASSSPGLAKDTQYF. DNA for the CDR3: TGTGCCAGCAGCTCGCCGGGACTAGCAAAAGATACGCAGTATTTT.

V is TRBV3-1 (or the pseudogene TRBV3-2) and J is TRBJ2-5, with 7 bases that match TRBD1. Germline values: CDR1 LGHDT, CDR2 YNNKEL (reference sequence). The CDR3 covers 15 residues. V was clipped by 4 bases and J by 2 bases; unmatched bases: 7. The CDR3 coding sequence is TGTGCCAGCAGCCTCACAGGGGCCCAACAAGAGACCCAGTACTTC. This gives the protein CASSLTGAQQETQYF.

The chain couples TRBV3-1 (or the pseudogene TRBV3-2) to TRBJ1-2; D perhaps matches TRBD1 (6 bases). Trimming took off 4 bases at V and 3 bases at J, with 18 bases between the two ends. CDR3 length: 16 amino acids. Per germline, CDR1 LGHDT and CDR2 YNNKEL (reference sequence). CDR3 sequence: CASSPQGLQGHYGYTF. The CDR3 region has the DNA TGTGCCAGCAGCCCACAGGGTCTTCAAGGGCACTATGGCTACACCTTC.

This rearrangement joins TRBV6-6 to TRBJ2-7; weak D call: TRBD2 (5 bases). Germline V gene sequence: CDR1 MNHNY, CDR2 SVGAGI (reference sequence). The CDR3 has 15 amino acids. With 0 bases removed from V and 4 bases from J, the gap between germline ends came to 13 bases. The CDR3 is CASSYSLRGRYEQYF. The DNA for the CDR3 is TGTGCCAGCAGTTACTCGCTTCGGGGTAGGTACGAGCAGTACTTC.

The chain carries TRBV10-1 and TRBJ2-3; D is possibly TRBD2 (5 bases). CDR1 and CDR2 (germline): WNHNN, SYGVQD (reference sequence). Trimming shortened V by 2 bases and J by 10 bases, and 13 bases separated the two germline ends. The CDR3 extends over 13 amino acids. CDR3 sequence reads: CASSEPLAAAQYF. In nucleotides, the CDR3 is TGCGCCAGCAGTGAGCCCCTAGCCGCGGCGCAGTATTTT.

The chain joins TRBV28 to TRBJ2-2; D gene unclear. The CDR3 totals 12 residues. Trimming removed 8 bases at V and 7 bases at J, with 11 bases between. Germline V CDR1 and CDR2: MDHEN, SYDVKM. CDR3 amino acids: CASSVVVGELFF. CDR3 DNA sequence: TGTGCCAGCTCAGTGGTGGTCGGGGAGCTGTTTTTT.

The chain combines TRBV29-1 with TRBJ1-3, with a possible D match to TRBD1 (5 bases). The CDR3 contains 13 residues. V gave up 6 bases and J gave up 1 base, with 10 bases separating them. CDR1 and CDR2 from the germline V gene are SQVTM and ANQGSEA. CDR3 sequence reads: CSVQGESGNTIYF. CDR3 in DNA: TGCAGCGTGCAAGGGGAATCTGGAAACACCATATATTTT.

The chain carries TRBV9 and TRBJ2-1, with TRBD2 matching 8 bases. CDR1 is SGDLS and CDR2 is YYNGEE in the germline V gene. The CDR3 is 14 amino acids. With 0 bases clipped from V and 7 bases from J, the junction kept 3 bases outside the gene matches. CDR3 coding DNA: TGTGCCAGCAGCGTAGCGGGGGGGTGGAATGAGCAGTTCTTC. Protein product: CASSVAGGWNEQFF.

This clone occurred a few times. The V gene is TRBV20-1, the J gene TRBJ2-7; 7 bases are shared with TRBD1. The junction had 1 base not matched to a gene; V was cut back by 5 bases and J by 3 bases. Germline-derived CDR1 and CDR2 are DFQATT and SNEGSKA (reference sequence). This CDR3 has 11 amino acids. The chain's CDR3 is CSARDSYEQYF. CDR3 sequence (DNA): TGCAGTGCTCGGGACAGCTACGAGCAGTACTTC.

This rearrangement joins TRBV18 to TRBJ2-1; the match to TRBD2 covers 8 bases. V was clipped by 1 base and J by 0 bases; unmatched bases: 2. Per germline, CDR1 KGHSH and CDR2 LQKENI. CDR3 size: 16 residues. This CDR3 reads CASSPQRGGSYNEQFF. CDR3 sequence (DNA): TGTGCCAGCTCACCACAACGGGGGGGCTCCTACAATGAGCAGTTCTTC.

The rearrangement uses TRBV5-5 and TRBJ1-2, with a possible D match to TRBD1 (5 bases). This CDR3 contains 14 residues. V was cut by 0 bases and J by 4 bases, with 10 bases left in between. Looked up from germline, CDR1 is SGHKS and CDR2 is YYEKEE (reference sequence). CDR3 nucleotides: TGTGCCAGCAGCTTGGCGACAGACATCTATGGCTACACCTTC. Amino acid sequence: CASSLATDIYGYTF.

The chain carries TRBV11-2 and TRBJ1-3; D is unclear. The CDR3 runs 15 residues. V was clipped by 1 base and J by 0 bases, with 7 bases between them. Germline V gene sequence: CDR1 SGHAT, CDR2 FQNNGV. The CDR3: CASSLAGNSGNTIYF. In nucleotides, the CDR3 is TGTGCCAGCAGCTTAGCGGGGAACTCTGGAAACACCATATATTTT.

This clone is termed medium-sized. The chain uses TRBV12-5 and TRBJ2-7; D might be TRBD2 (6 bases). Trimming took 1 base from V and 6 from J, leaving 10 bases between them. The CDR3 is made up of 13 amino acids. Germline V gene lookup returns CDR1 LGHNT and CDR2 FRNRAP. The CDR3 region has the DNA TGTGCTAGTGGTTTGGGCGTGGGGGGCGAGCAGTACTTC. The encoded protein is CASGLGVGGEQYF.

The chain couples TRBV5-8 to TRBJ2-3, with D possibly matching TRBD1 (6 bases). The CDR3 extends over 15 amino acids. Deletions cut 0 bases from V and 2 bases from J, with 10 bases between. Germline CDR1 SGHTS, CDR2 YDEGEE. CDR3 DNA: TGTGCCAGCAGCTTGGCAGGGGTCCCCACAGATACGCAGTATTTT. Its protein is CASSLAGVPTDTQYF. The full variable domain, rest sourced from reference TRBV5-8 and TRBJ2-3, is EAGVTQSPTHLIKTRGQQATLRCSPISGHTSVYWYQQALGLGLQFLLWYDEGEERNRGNFPPRFSGRQFPNYSSELNVNALELEDSALYLCASSLAGVPTDTQYFGPGTRLTVL.

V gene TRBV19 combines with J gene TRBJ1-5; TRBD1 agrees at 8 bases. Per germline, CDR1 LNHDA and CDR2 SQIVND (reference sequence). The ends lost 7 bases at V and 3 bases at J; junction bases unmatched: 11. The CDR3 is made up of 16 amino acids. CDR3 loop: CASTPWGTGYNQPQHF. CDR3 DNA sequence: TGTGCCAGTACCCCCTGGGGGACAGGCTACAATCAGCCCCAGCATTTT.

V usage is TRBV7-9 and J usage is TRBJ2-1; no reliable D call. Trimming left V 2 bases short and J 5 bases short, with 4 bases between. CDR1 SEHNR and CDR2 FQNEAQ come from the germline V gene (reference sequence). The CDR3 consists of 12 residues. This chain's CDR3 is CASSLINNEQFF. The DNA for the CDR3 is TGTGCCAGCAGCTTAATTAACAATGAGCAGTTCTTC.